The 9 T cell receptor beta chains below were found in one sample sequenced in a study of beta chain features in type 1 diabetes. The entirety of the isolated RNA underwent reverse transcription, so expressed TCRB transcripts were sequenced. Assay used: immunoSEQ multiplex PCR; TCRdb lists only in-frame clones, some missing. The sample includes about 330,000 clones, approximately 11% seen only once; the top ten take 0.015%. Sequencing used naive CD4+ T cells from blood. These receptors were collected from a woman in her twenties or thirties in good health.

The chain combines TRBV7-2 with TRBJ1-5; D is possibly TRBD1 (6 bases). The CDR3 extends over 15 amino acids. CDR1 SGHTA and CDR2 FQGNSA come from the germline V gene. The ends were cut back, 2 bases at V and 1 base at J, with 9 bases in the middle. CDR3 loop: CASSLTQGSNQPQHF. As DNA, the CDR3 is TGTGCCAGCAGCTTAACACAGGGAAGCAATCAGCCCCAGCATTTT.

This clone was seen a few times. This rearrangement joins TRBV7-3 to TRBJ2-7; TRBD2 matches 9 bases. V dropped 5 bases and J dropped 3; count of bases not matched to a gene: 5. This CDR3 contains 14 residues. From germline, CDR1 is SGHTA and CDR2 FQGTGA. In DNA, the CDR3 is TGTGCCAGCAGCCCGACTAGCGGAAACTACGAGCAGTACTTC. This codes for CASSPTSGNYEQYF.

This clone was observed a handful of times. The sample has other DNA sequences that encode this CDR3 too. The chain recombines TRBV5-4 with TRBJ2-1, with unresolved D. With 1 base removed from V and 5 bases from J, the gap between germline ends came to 4 bases. CDR1 is SGHNT, CDR2 YYREEE, per germline (reference sequence). CDR3 length: 12 amino acids. The CDR3 sequence is CASSLLNNEQFF. The CDR3 nucleotides are TGTGCCAGCAGCTTGTTAAACAATGAGCAGTTCTTC.

This clone was observed a handful of times. V gene TRBV5-8 combines with J gene TRBJ2-5, with D maybe TRBD2 (7 bases). Trimming took 4 bases from V and 5 from J, leaving 12 bases between them. This CDR3 is built from 13 residues. Germline CDR1 reads SGHTS; CDR2 reads YDEGEE. The CDR3 nucleotides read TGTGCCAGCAGCGGAGAGGGGGGGGAGACCCAGTACTTC. Its protein is CASSGEGGETQYF.

This sequence joins TRBV7-3 and TRBJ2-7, with 10 nucleotides matching TRBD2. This CDR3 has 15 amino acids. V lost 5 bases to trimming and J lost 0 bases; unmatched junction nucleotides: 4. Germline values: CDR1 SGHTA, CDR2 FQGTGA. CDR3 protein: CASSVASGSSYEQYF. The CDR3 DNA is TGTGCCAGCAGCGTTGCTAGCGGGAGCTCCTACGAGCAGTACTTC.

This clone was detected a few times. The rearrangement links TRBV15 to TRBJ1-1; no reliable D call. V gave up 5 bases and J gave up 6 bases, with 16 bases separating them. This CDR3 comprises 14 residues. Germline CDR1 and CDR2: LNHNV and YYDKDF (reference sequence). The DNA of the CDR3 is TGTGCCACCAGCCCACGTGGGCTGTCTCCTGAAGCTTTCTTT. It translates to CATSPRGLSPEAFF.

The chain carries TRBV5-1 and TRBJ2-1; possibly TRBD2 for D (6 bases). This CDR3 region has 16 residues. The V gene's germline CDR1 is SGHRS and CDR2 YFSETQ. V lost 0 bases and J lost 0, with 10 bases in between. CDR3 amino acids: CASSLVRRDSYNEQFF. As DNA, the CDR3 is TGCGCCAGCAGCTTGGTGAGGCGGGACTCCTACAATGAGCAGTTCTTC.

The rearrangement uses TRBV29-1 and TRBJ2-1; 9 bases align to TRBD2. Trimming removed 8 bases from V and 5 bases from J; junction bases left unmatched: 13. The CDR3 runs to 15 residues. Germline CDR1 reads SQVTM; CDR2 reads ANQGSEA. The chain's CDR3 is CSTEGWLAGNNEQFF. In nucleotides, the CDR3 is TGCAGCACAGAGGGGTGGCTAGCGGGGAACAATGAGCAGTTCTTC.

This clone was counted a few times. This rearrangement joins TRBV7-2 to TRBJ2-7; weak D call: TRBD2 (5 bases). The CDR3 length is 14 residues. Looked up from germline, CDR1 is SGHTA and CDR2 is FQGNSA. Between the trimmed V and J ends, which lost 0 bases and 4 bases, there was a span of 10 bases. For the CDR3, the DNA is TGTGCCAGCAGCTTAGCTGGGAGTGGGTACGAGCAGTACTTC. Its translation: CASSLAGSGYEQYF. Full variable domain (missing parts from reference TRBV7-2 and TRBJ2-7): GAGVSQSPSNKVTEKGKDVELRCDPISGHTALYWYRQSLGQGLEFLIYFQGNSAPDKSGLPSDRFSAERTGGSVSTLTIQRTQQEDSAVYLCASSLAGSGYEQYFGPGTRLTVT.